This T cell receptor beta chain was sequenced in a study of vaccination and CD4 T cells after COVID-19. Background on the study: Samples were taken after vaccination, a median of approximately 72 days after dose two, with a range of 14 to 241. Study conclusions and caveats: SARS-CoV-2-reactive clonotypes rose nonsignificantly, with the median going from approximately 21 to 40.

This clonotype occurred a few times. The antigen is undetermined. Indicated treatment: approximately nine-day PBMC culture with coronavirus spike peptide pools or control peptides (ViraFEST assay). Samples of CD4+ T cells were obtained from the unexposed donor before the COVID-19 pandemic (2011-2018). Where cells permitted, unexposed-donor CD4+ T cells were probed with SARS-CoV-2 S/N and four cold-coronavirus spikes. Germline lookup yields CDR1 DFQATT and CDR2 SNEGSKA (reference sequence). V lost 0 bases and J 8 bases, leaving 10 bases between the germline ends. The CDR3 sequence is 13 residues long. Scientists ran DNA taken from cultured CD4+ T cells through the Oncomine TCR Beta short-read assay for sequencing. It was cultured CD4+ T cells from which genomic DNA was extracted. TCRdb reprocessed the PCR reads via MiXCR and lists one record per CDR3 protein. The sample shows some 9,500 distinct CDR3 sequences, about 28% of them seen only once.

The source material was CD4+ T cells from blood, cultured in vitro. This sequence was found in a human donor in good health. The V gene is TRBV20-1, the J gene TRBJ1-4; D possibly corresponds to TRBD1 (6 bases). CDR3 sequence: CSAREWGREKLFF. The CDR3 DNA reads TGCAGTGCTAGAGAGTGGGGGCGGGAAAAACTGTTTTTT.